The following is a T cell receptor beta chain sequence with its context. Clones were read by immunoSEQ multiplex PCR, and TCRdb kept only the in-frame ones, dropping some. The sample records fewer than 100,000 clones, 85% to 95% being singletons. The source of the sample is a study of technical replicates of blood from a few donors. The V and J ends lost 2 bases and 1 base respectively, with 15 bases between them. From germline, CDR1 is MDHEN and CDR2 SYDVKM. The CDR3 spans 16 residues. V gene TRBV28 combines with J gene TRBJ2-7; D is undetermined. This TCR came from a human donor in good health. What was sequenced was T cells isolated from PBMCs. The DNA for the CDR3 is TGTGCCAGCAGTTTAGTTTTCCGCCTCGGGTCCTACGAGCAGTACTTC. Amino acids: CASSLVFRLGSYEQYF.